The 23 T cell receptor beta chains below come from one sample, sequenced in a study of metastatic and nonmetastatic thyroid tumors. TCRdb re-called the PCR reads with MiXCR. The profile shows about 24,000 clones, about an eighth of them singletons. All patients reached thyroid surgery having received no treatment beforehand. The sequenced sample consisted of blood. The receptors were gathered from a female donor with papillary thyroid cancer or a benign thyroid nodule (not recorded which). Some clones in this sample may be carry-over from other donors' samples.

This clone was counted ten times or more. Additional DNA sequences in this sample encode the identical CDR3. This chain links TRBV6-1 with TRBJ2-2; possibly TRBD1 or TRBD2 for D (6 bases each). The CDR3 runs to 15 residues. Trimming pared 8 bases from V and 5 bases from J, leaving 18 bases between. Germline loops: CDR1 MNHNS, CDR2 SASEGT. CDR3 loop: CASRLGGGGTGELFF. DNA for the CDR3: TGTGCCAGCCGCCTTGGAGGGGGAGGAACCGGGGAGCTGTTTTTT.

This clone was seen ten or more times. A clone one base away is much larger, so this may be a read error. This sample includes further DNA sequences coding for the same CDR3. This chain connects TRBV4-1 to TRBJ1-3; D is uncertain. The CDR3 totals 13 residues. Trimming left V 2 bases short and J 4 bases short, with 6 bases between. The germline V gene encodes CDR1 MGHRA and CDR2 YSYEKL. CDR3 coding DNA: TGCGCCAGCAGCCAAACCCGAGGAAACACCATATATTTT. Protein product: CASSQTRGNTIYF.

This clone has at least ten counts. The chain recombines TRBV11-1 with TRBJ2-6; D not certain. Germline CDR1 reads SGHAT; CDR2 reads FQDESV (reference sequence). The length of the CDR3 is 17 residues. V was shortened by 1 base and J by 3 bases, with 13 bases between the two germline ends. CDR3 coding DNA: TGTGCCAGCAGCTTAGTTCTCGGGTCTTATGGGGCCAACGTCCTGACTTTC. Translated: CASSLVLGSYGANVLTF.

This clone came up many times. V and J are TRBV2 and TRBJ2-7, with 9 bases fitting TRBD2. Trimming removed 6 bases from V and 1 base from J; junction bases left unmatched: 7. The germline gives CDR1 SNHLY, CDR2 FYNNEI. The CDR3 length is 15 residues. CDR3 bases: TGTGCCAGCAGCGGGGCGCTAGCGGGGTCCTACGAGCAGTACTTC. Translated, it gives CASSGALAGSYEQYF.

This clone came up a few times. A much larger clone lies one base from this, so it may be a read error. CDR3: CANRSLVEQYNSPPHF. The DNA for the CDR3 is TGTGCCAACAGGAGTCTTGTTGAGCAATATAATTCACCCCCCCACTTT. V is TRBV6-1 and J is TRBJ1-6, with a weak D call TRBD1 (5 bases). This CDR3 is 16 amino acids long. Germline CDR1 MNHNS, CDR2 SASEGT.

CDR3 nucleotides: TGTGCCAGCAGCCACAGGGGATCCTACGAGCAGTACTTC. Amino acids: CASSHRGSYEQYF. The J gene is TRBJ2-7, the V gene TRBV5-5; 7 nucleotides line up with TRBD1. CDR1 is SGHKS, CDR2 YYEKEE, per germline (reference sequence). The CDR3 contains 13 residues. V lost 4 bases to trimming and J lost 1 base; unmatched junction nucleotides: 2.

Concerning this clone: A read error may be the cause here, since a much bigger clone is one base away. The sample carries other DNA sequences with the same CDR3. This chain links TRBV20-1 with TRBJ2-3; D possibly corresponds to TRBD2 (5 bases). Between the trimmed V and J ends, which lost 3 bases and 6 bases, there was a span of 19 bases. The CDR3 runs 15 residues. CDR1 is DFQATT and CDR2 is SNEGSKA in the germline V gene (reference sequence). The CDR3 region is CSASPLYPAGDTQYF. Written as DNA, the CDR3 is TGCAGTGCTAGCCCCCTATACCCGGCGGGCGATACGCAGTATTTT.

In DNA, the CDR3 is TGCGCCAGCAGCTTGACTGGGGGCAATCAGCCCCAGCATTTT. The encoded protein is CASSLTGGNQPQHF. The chain carries TRBV5-1 and TRBJ1-5, with D unresolved. Germline assignment: CDR1 SGHRS and CDR2 YFSETQ. V was cut by 1 base and J by 2 bases, with 7 bases left in between. This CDR3 comprises 14 residues.

This clone was counted a few times. A much larger clone lies a single base off, so this may be a read error. Distinct nucleotide sequences in the sample also encode this CDR3. The chain has TRBV7-2 and TRBJ2-3; D remains unclear. CDR3 length equals 13 residues. The germline gives CDR1 SGHTA, CDR2 FQGNSA. CDR3 in amino acids: CASSRQYTDTQYF. The CDR3 region has the DNA TGTGCCAGCAGTCGTCAGTACACAGATACGCAGTATTTC.

In its sample, this clone ranks as medium-sized. The rearrangement uses TRBV28 and TRBJ1-3; D remains unclear. The V end lost 2 bases, the J end lost 0 bases, and 11 bases lay between the germline ends. The germline CDR1 and CDR2 sequences are MDHEN and SYDVKM. There are 16 residues in the CDR3. The CDR3 region is CASSLETWSSGNTIYF. The CDR3 DNA follows: TGTGCCAGCAGTTTAGAGACCTGGAGCTCTGGAAACACCATATATTTT.

This clone was observed at least ten times. The CDR3 bases are TGTGCCAGCAGCGCGGGACAGAACACTGAAGCTTTCTTT. Translated: CASSAGQNTEAFF. The V and J genes are TRBV11-3 and TRBJ1-1, with a possible D match to TRBD1 (6 bases). Germline assignment: CDR1 SGHNT and CDR2 YENEEA. The ends were cut back, 5 bases at V and 1 base at J, with 8 bases in the middle. This CDR3 has 13 amino acids. Complete variable domain (other parts from reference TRBV11-3 and TRBJ1-1): EAGVVQSPRYKIIEKKQPVAFWCNPISGHNTLYWYLQNLGQGPELLIRYENEEAVDDSQLPKDRFSAERLKGVDSTLKIQPAELGDSAVYLCASSAGQNTEAFFGQGTRLTVV.

This clone turned up a few times. This chain connects TRBV11-2 to TRBJ2-1; 14 nucleotides match TRBD2. The CDR3 runs to 16 residues. J lost 10 bases, V lost 5 bases, and 10 bases had no gene match. Germline loops: CDR1 SGHAT, CDR2 FQNNGV. This chain's CDR3 is CASSPVGLAGVREQFF. The CDR3 DNA reads TGTGCCAGCAGCCCCGTGGGACTAGCGGGAGTTCGGGAGCAGTTCTTC.

This clone was seen only a few times. The chain carries TRBV25-1 and TRBJ1-6; D remains ambiguous. Germline V lookup: CDR1 MGHDK, CDR2 SYGVNS. Trimming pared 7 bases from V and 1 base from J, leaving 8 bases between. The CDR3 is 14 amino acids. The CDR3 DNA reads as TGTGCCAGCACCCTAGGGTCCTATAATTCACCCCTCCACTTT. As protein: CASTLGSYNSPLHF.

This clone was recorded many times. A much larger clonotype is one base distant, so this may be a read error. The sample carries other DNA sequences with the same CDR3. This chain uses TRBV30 with TRBJ2-2, with D possibly matching TRBD2 (6 bases). This CDR3 is 13 amino acids long. CDR1 and CDR2 (germline): GTSNPN, SVGIG (reference sequence). In nucleotides, the CDR3 is TGCGCCTGGAGGGGACTTAACACCGGGGAGCTGTTTTTT. The encoded protein is CAWRGLNTGELFF. The full variable domain, rest sourced from reference TRBV30 and TRBJ2-2, is SQTIHQWPATLVQPVGSPLSLECTVEGTSNPNLYWYRQAAGRGLQLLFYSVGIGQISSEVPQNLSASRPQDRQFILSSKKLLLSDSGFYLCAWRGLNTGELFFGEGSRLTVL.

This clone came up a few times. The chain has TRBV15 and TRBJ2-1; no clear D. Germline CDR1 and CDR2: LNHNV and YYDKDF (reference sequence). CDR3 length equals 15 residues. Trimming removed 0 bases from V and 2 bases from J, with 8 bases in between. The DNA for the CDR3 is TGTGCCACCAGCAGAGATGCTGGGGCCTACAATGAGCAGTTCTTC. This translates into CATSRDAGAYNEQFF.

This clone was seen ten or more times. Being one base from a much bigger clone, this may be a read error. This chain joins TRBV2 and TRBJ1-3; D call uncertain. V shed 4 bases and J shed 4 bases, with 11 bases lying between them. The germline V gene encodes CDR1 SNHLY and CDR2 FYNNEI. The CDR3 runs 14 residues. The CDR3, as DNA: TGTGCCAGCAGTGGACAATATTCAGGAAACACCATATATTTT. This codes for CASSGQYSGNTIYF.

This rearrangement joins TRBV6-1 to TRBJ1-4; D perhaps matches TRBD1 (5 bases). The CDR3 covers 13 residues. Germline values: CDR1 MNHNS, CDR2 SASEGT. V dropped 11 bases and J dropped 8 bases, with 18 bases sitting between them. The chain's CDR3 is CASAVGEREKLFF. The CDR3 DNA sequence: TGTGCCTCAGCGGTAGGGGAAAGGGAAAAACTGTTTTTT.

This clone was seen ten or more times. This chain uses TRBV11-2 with TRBJ2-7; D is tentatively TRBD1 or TRBD2 (6 bases each). Germline V gene lookup returns CDR1 SGHAT and CDR2 FQNNGV. V was pared by 8 bases and J by 13 bases, with 18 bases between. The CDR3 length is 11 residues. Here the CDR3 reads CASVFGGRAYF. DNA of the CDR3: TGTGCCAGCGTCTTCGGGGGCAGGGCTTACTTC.

Ten or more counts support this clone. The V gene is TRBV20-1, the J gene TRBJ2-7; possible D gene TRBD2, 6 bases. V lost 6 bases and J lost 6, with 15 bases in between. CDR3 length: 12 amino acids. Germline loops: CDR1 DFQATT, CDR2 SNEGSKA (reference sequence). The CDR3 protein is CSADKTSTEQYF. DNA of the CDR3: TGCAGTGCCGACAAGACTAGTACCGAGCAGTACTTC.

At least ten counts were recorded for this clone. The chain joins TRBV20-1 to TRBJ2-1, with TRBD2 identical over 11 bases. The ends lost 5 bases at V and 12 bases at J; junction bases unmatched: 12. Germline V gene lookup returns CDR1 DFQATT and CDR2 SNEGSKA (reference sequence). The CDR3 is 14 residues long. The CDR3 bases are TGCAGTGCTGGAGTCCTAGCGGGAGGCAAGGTGCAGTTCTTC. Protein: CSAGVLAGGKVQFF.

This clone occurred many times. The chain links TRBV19 to TRBJ2-1, with D uncertain. There are 15 residues in the CDR3. CDR1 and CDR2 from the germline V gene are LNHDA and SQIVND (reference sequence). Deletions cut 3 bases from V and 4 bases from J, with 13 bases between. The CDR3 DNA reads TGTGCCAGTAGTATTGGCACCTCTGCGTACAATGAGCAGTTCTTC. Amino acids: CASSIGTSAYNEQFF.

This clone has at least ten counts. The rearrangement joins TRBV5-4 to TRBJ1-2; D gene ambiguous. Trimming stripped 0 bases from V and 6 bases from J, with 9 bases between. CDR1 and CDR2 from the germline V gene are SGHNT and YYREEE (reference sequence). The CDR3 has 13 residues. This CDR3 reads CASSLVAGNGYTF. CDR3 DNA sequence: TGTGCCAGCAGCTTGGTAGCGGGGAATGGCTACACCTTC.

This clone has a count of ten or more. The chain uses TRBV6-1 and TRBJ2-2; no clear D. The germline V gene has CDR1 MNHNS and CDR2 SASEGT. The CDR3 length is 13 residues. With 7 bases removed from V and 8 bases from J, the gap between germline ends came to 14 bases. CDR3 residues: CASTPRSAGELFF. For the CDR3, the DNA is TGTGCCAGCACTCCCCGAAGTGCAGGGGAGCTGTTTTTT.